These 26 T cell receptor beta chains share one sample of origin, sequenced in a study of cytomegalovirus exposure and HLA in healthy donors. The PCR was carried out with 60 Vbeta primers and 13 Jbeta primers. Using immunoSEQ multiplex PCR, the repertoire was profiled, and TCRdb retains in-frame clones only, with some absent. The sample contains about 130,000 clones, 75% to 90% of which appear only once. Sequencing was carried out using PBMCs. Every receptor here comes from a woman aged 50 to 65 in good health and CMV-seropositive.

This chain links TRBV5-1 with TRBJ1-6; 7 positions agree with TRBD1. Germline values: CDR1 SGHRS, CDR2 YFSETQ. V was clipped by 4 bases and J by 7 bases; unmatched bases: 11. CDR3 size: 16 residues. CDR3: CASSPEPGQPNSPLHF. In DNA, the CDR3 is TGCGCCAGCAGCCCTGAGCCGGGACAGCCCAATTCACCCCTCCACTTT.

The gene calls are TRBV5-1 and TRBJ2-1; possible D gene TRBD2, 6 bases. Between the trimmed V and J ends, which lost 2 bases and 11 bases, there was a span of 23 bases. Germline loops: CDR1 SGHRS, CDR2 YFSETQ. The CDR3 contains 16 residues. The CDR3 spells CASSFESGGLVEKQFF. CDR3 in DNA: TGCGCCAGCAGCTTCGAATCCGGAGGGTTGGTTGAGAAGCAGTTCTTC.

The chain couples TRBV4-2 to TRBJ2-3; TRBD2 agrees at 9 bases. V lost 1 base and J lost 4; bases outside the gene matches: 0. The germline gives CDR1 LGHNA, CDR2 YNFKEQ. The length of the CDR3 is 14 residues. The CDR3 here is CASSQGGGADTQYF. The DNA for the CDR3 is TGTGCCAGCAGCCAAGGCGGGGGGGCAGATACGCAGTATTTT.

This clone came up a few times. The V gene is TRBV19, the J gene TRBJ1-1; a weak D match, TRBD1 (5 bases). With 3 bases removed from V and 1 base from J, the gap between germline ends came to 9 bases. This CDR3 has 14 amino acids. CDR1 and CDR2 from the germline V gene are LNHDA and SQIVND (reference sequence). The CDR3: CASSIRVANTEAFF. For the CDR3, the DNA is TGTGCCAGTAGTATCAGGGTAGCGAACACTGAAGCTTTCTTT.

The chain carries TRBV6-5 and TRBJ2-1; D is possibly TRBD1 (5 bases). CDR3 length: 16 residues. Trimming stripped 0 bases from V and 6 bases from J, with 15 bases between. Germline CDR1 is MNHEY and CDR2 is SVGAGI. The CDR3 is CASSYSIRALSNEQFF. The CDR3 DNA sequence: TGTGCCAGCAGTTACTCGATCAGGGCCCTTTCCAATGAGCAGTTCTTC.

This CDR3 is CATSRDSTEAFF. The CDR3, as DNA: TGTGCCACCAGCAGAGATAGCACTGAAGCTTTCTTT. J is TRBJ1-1 and V is TRBV15; D not resolved. The CDR3 is 12 residues long. V shed 0 bases and J shed 4 bases, with 3 bases lying between them. Germline CDR1 LNHNV, CDR2 YYDKDF (reference sequence).

The chain uses TRBV18 and TRBJ2-2, with a possible D match to TRBD1 (6 bases). The CDR3 has 16 amino acids. In germline, CDR1 is KGHSH, CDR2 LQKENI. The V end lost 4 bases, the J end lost 4 bases, and 16 bases lay between the germline ends. The CDR3 spells CASSQGTGYRTGELFF. Written as DNA, the CDR3 is TGTGCCAGCTCACAGGGAACAGGGTATCGCACCGGGGAGCTGTTTTTT.

J is TRBJ1-1 and V is TRBV7-9, with a weak D call TRBD1 (5 bases). The length of the CDR3 is 15 residues. Looked up from germline, CDR1 is SEHNR and CDR2 is FQNEAQ (reference sequence). Trimming stripped 5 bases from V and 1 base from J, with 14 bases between. In nucleotides, the CDR3 is TGTGCCAGCAGCCCTGGGGGGGGATGGAACACTGAAGCTTTCTTT. Its protein product is CASSPGGGWNTEAFF.

The gene calls are TRBV9 and TRBJ2-1; D possibly corresponds to TRBD2 (6 bases). V was clipped by 0 bases and J by 3 bases, with 10 bases between them. The CDR3 loop spans 15 amino acids. Germline CDR1 is SGDLS and CDR2 is YYNGEE. In nucleotides, the CDR3 is TGTGCCAGCAGCGTAGTAGCGGCGGTCTACAATGAGCAGTTCTTC. Translation gives CASSVVAAVYNEQFF.

J is TRBJ1-2 and V is TRBV29-1; 7 bases are shared with TRBD1. Per germline, CDR1 SQVTM and CDR2 ANQGSEA. Unmatched junction bases numbered 11, after V lost 6 bases and J lost 7 bases. CDR3 length equals 13 residues. The CDR3 sequence: CSVDRSEYSGYTF. The CDR3 DNA reads TGCAGCGTGGACAGGTCGGAGTACTCTGGCTACACCTTC.

V gene TRBV29-1 combines with J gene TRBJ2-1, with D possibly matching TRBD1 (6 bases). The CDR3 runs to 14 residues. V was trimmed by 1 base and J by 6 bases, leaving 13 bases between them. The germline V gene encodes CDR1 SQVTM and CDR2 ANQGSEA. The CDR3 spells CSVEGGRSVNEQFF. CDR3 nucleotides: TGCAGCGTTGAAGGGGGGCGGTCGGTCAATGAGCAGTTCTTC.

The chain joins TRBV28 to TRBJ1-2; possible D gene TRBD1, 5 bases. This CDR3 is 13 amino acids long. V shed 6 bases and J shed 4 bases, with 12 bases lying between them. From germline, CDR1 is MDHEN and CDR2 SYDVKM. CDR3 sequence reads: CASSKGFSYGYTF. The CDR3 coding sequence is TGTGCCAGCAGCAAGGGGTTTAGCTATGGCTACACCTTC.

The CDR3 nucleotides read TGTGCCAGCAGCTTTCAAACGAGGACTAGCGGGCAAGAGACCCAGTACTTC. Residues: CASSFQTRTSGQETQYF. The chain is built from TRBV13 and TRBJ2-5, with 11 bases aligning to TRBD2. The V segment lost 3 bases and the J segment 2 bases; nucleotides outside the gene matches: 8. CDR1 is PRHDT and CDR2 is FYEKMQ in the germline V gene (reference sequence). The CDR3 is 17 residues long.

The J gene is TRBJ2-3, the V gene TRBV5-1; tentatively, D is TRBD2 (5 bases). Germline V gives CDR1 SGHRS, CDR2 YFSETQ. V was cut by 7 bases and J by 4 bases, with 13 bases left in between. The CDR3 contains 13 residues. This chain's CDR3 is CASRPGISDTQYF. The CDR3 DNA reads TGCGCCAGCCGGCCGGGGATATCAGATACGCAGTATTTT.

The rearrangement joins TRBV7-3 to TRBJ2-1, with D uncertain. V lost 5 bases and J 4 bases, leaving 9 bases between the germline ends. Germline-derived CDR1 and CDR2 are SGHTA and FQGTGA. The CDR3 loop spans 13 amino acids. CDR3 region: CASSPFRYNEQFF. DNA of the CDR3: TGTGCCAGCAGCCCTTTTCGGTACAATGAGCAGTTCTTC.

The chain has TRBV11-2 and TRBJ1-2; possible D gene TRBD1, 6 bases. Germline lookup yields CDR1 SGHAT and CDR2 FQNNGV. The CDR3 is made up of 15 amino acids. Trimming stripped 5 bases from V and 5 bases from J, with 18 bases between. The DNA of the CDR3 is TGTGCCAGCAGCGAGAGGGCGGGGGGCCGATATGGCTACACCTTC. Residues: CASSERAGGRYGYTF.

The chain joins TRBV18 to TRBJ2-2; D call uncertain. The CDR3 length is 14 residues. The germline V and J ends were trimmed by 0 bases and 2 bases, with 4 bases remaining between them. Germline CDR1 reads KGHSH; CDR2 reads LQKENI. The CDR3 loop reads CASSPPTNTGELFF. Here the CDR3 DNA reads TGTGCCAGCTCACCACCCACTAACACCGGGGAGCTGTTTTTT.

The chain links TRBV7-8 to TRBJ2-1; 8 bases fit TRBD2. J lost 8 bases, V lost 1 base, and 7 bases had no gene match. The CDR3 sequence is 15 residues long. From germline, CDR1 is SGHVS and CDR2 FQNEAQ. The DNA for the CDR3 is TGTGCCAGCAGCTTAGATACGGGGGGGCCCCATGAGCAGTTCTTC. Translated, it gives CASSLDTGGPHEQFF.

This clone was detected a few times. The chain has TRBV28 and TRBJ1-4; D unresolved. CDR1 is MDHEN, CDR2 SYDVKM, per germline. Trimming stripped 5 bases from V and 8 bases from J, with 12 bases between. This CDR3 contains 13 residues. The CDR3 sequence: CASSLRHGEKLFF. CDR3 sequence (DNA): TGTGCCAGCAGTCTGCGACACGGAGAAAAACTGTTTTTT. The full variable domain, completed using reference TRBV28 and TRBJ1-4, is DVKVTQSSRYLVKRTGEKVFLECVQDMDHENMFWYRQDPGLGLRLIYFSYDVKMKEKGDIPEGYSVSREKKERFSLILESASTNQTSMYLCASSLRHGEKLFFGSGTQLSVL.

The chain employs TRBV6-4 and TRBJ2-2; possibly TRBD2 for D (7 bases). With 8 bases removed from V and 7 bases from J, the gap between germline ends came to 17 bases. Germline assignment: CDR1 MRHNA and CDR2 SNTAGT. The CDR3 has 14 residues. In DNA form, the CDR3 reads TGTGCCAGCCTTAGCGGAGGGGGGGGCGGGGAGCTGTTTTTT. This encodes CASLSGGGGGELFF.

This clone has just one count. This chain links TRBV28 with TRBJ2-7, with 9 bases fitting TRBD2. The V gene end was trimmed by 4 bases and the J gene end by 2 bases; junction bases not matched to a gene: 6. The CDR3 spans 15 residues. Germline V gene lookup returns CDR1 MDHEN and CDR2 SYDVKM. The CDR3 spells CASSSEAGGPYEQYF. The CDR3 DNA reads TGTGCCAGCAGTTCGGAAGCGGGAGGTCCCTACGAGCAGTACTTC.

For the CDR3, the DNA is TGTGCCAGTTCACTAGCGGGGCTCCCACCTTACGAGCAGTACTTC. It codes for CASSLAGLPPYEQYF. The chain joins TRBV6-5 to TRBJ2-7; 10 positions match TRBD2. V lost 9 bases to trimming and J lost 4 bases; unmatched junction nucleotides: 12. The CDR3 sequence is 15 residues long. CDR1 and CDR2 from the germline V gene are MNHEY and SVGAGI.

This chain uses TRBV11-2 with TRBJ2-1; TRBD1 agrees at 7 bases. The V and J ends lost 5 bases and 10 bases, in that order; junction bases with no gene match: 5. The CDR3 is 12 amino acids. CDR1 SGHAT and CDR2 FQNNGV come from the germline V gene. This CDR3 reads CASSHYRGEQFF. CDR3 nucleotides: TGTGCCAGCAGCCACTACAGGGGCGAGCAGTTCTTC. The complete variable domain, with remaining parts taken from reference TRBV11-2 and TRBJ2-1, reads EAGVAQSPRYKIIEKRQSVAFWCNPISGHATLYWYQQILGQGPKLLIQFQNNGVVDDSQLPKDRFSAERLKGVDSTLKIQPAKLEDSAVYLCASSHYRGEQFFGPGTRLTVL.

This clone was counted between two and nine times. CDR3 loop: CASQGESQETQYF. The DNA for the CDR3 is TGCGCCAGCCAAGGAGAAAGCCAAGAGACCCAGTACTTC. The chain is built from TRBV5-1 and TRBJ2-5; D not resolved. This CDR3 is built from 13 residues. CDR1 is SGHRS, CDR2 YFSETQ, per germline. Trimming shortened V by 7 bases and J by 1 base, and 11 bases separated the two germline ends.

With respect to this clone: One end of the junction fails to match germline, which may point to a read error. The V and J genes are TRBV7-7 and TRBJ2-1; 13 bases map to TRBD2. CDR1 and CDR2 from the germline V gene are SSHAT and FNYEAQ (reference sequence). The CDR3 sequence is 15 residues long. The chain's CDR3 is CASSLGLAGDNEQFF. The CDR3 nucleotides read TGTGCTAGCAGCCTAGGACTAGCGGGAGACAATGAGCAGTTCTTC. Supplemented by reference TRBV7-7 and TRBJ2-1, the full variable domain reads GAGVSQSPRYKVTKRGQDVTLRCDPISSHATLYWYQQALGQGPEFLTYFNYEAQPDKSGLPSDRFSAERPEGSISTLTIQRTEQRDSAMYRCASSLGLAGDNEQFFGPGTRLTVL.

The chain carries TRBV19 and TRBJ1-2; perhaps TRBD1 as D (5 bases). The CDR3 has 13 residues. CDR1 LNHDA and CDR2 SQIVND come from the germline V gene (reference sequence). V was shortened by 10 bases and J by 8 bases, with 20 bases between the two germline ends. Here the CDR3 DNA reads TGTGCCACCCATGCGGGGCTTGGCGGAGGCTACACCTTC. Its translation: CATHAGLGGGYTF. The complete variable domain, with remaining parts taken from reference TRBV19 and TRBJ1-2, reads DGGITQSPKYLFRKEGQNVTLSCEQNLNHDAMYWYRQDPGQGLRLIYYSQIVNDFQKGDIAEGYSVSREKKESFPLTVTSAQKNPTAFYLCATHAGLGGGYTFGSGTRLTVV.